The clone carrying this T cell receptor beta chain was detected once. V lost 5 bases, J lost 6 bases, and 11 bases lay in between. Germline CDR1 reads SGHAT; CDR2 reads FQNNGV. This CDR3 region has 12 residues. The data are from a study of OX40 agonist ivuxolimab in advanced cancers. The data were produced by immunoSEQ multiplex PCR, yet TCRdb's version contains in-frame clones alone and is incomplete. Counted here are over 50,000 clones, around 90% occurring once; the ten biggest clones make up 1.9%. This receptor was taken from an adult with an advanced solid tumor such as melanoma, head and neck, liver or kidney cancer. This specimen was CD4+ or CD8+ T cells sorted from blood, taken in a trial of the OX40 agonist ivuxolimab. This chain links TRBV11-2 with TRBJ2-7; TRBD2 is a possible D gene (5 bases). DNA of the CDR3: TGTGCCAGCAGCAATCGGGCGGGCGAGCAGTACTTC. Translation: CASSNRAGEQYF.